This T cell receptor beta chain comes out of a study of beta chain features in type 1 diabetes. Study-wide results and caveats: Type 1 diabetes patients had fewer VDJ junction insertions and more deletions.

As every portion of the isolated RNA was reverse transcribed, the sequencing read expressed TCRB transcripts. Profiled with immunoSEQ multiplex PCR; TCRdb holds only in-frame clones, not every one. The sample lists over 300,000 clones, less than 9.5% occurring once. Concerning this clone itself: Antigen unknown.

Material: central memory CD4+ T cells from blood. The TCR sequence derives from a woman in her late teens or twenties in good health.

CDR3 in amino acids: CASSSQYYTDTQYF. The CDR3 nucleotides are TGTGCCAGCAGTTCGCAATATTACACAGATACGCAGTATTTT. The chain is built from TRBV27 and TRBJ2-3; D gene uncertain. The germline CDR1 and CDR2 sequences are MNHEY and SMNVEV (reference sequence). The CDR3 is 14 amino acids. Trimming cost V 4 bases and J 2 bases, with 10 bases left between them.